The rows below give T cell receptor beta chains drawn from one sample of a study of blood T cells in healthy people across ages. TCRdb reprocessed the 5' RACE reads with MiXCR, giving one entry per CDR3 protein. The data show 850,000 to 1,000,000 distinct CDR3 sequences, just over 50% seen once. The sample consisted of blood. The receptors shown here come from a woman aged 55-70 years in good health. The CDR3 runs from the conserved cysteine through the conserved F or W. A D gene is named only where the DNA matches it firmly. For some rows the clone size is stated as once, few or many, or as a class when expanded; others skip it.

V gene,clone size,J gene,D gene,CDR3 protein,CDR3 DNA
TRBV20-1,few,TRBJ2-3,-,CSARVDTDTQYF,TGCAGTGCTAGAGTGGACACAGATACGCAGTATTTT
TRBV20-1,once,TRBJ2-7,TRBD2,CSASGGRASDEQYF,TGCAGTGCTAGTGGCGGGAGGGCCTCGGATGAGCAGTACTTC
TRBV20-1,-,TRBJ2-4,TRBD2,CSALTSENIQYF,TGCAGTGCCCTTACTAGCGAGAACATTCAGTACTTC
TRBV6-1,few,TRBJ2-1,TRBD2,CASSKAGSGGPREQFF,TGTGCCAGCAGTAAGGCCGGGTCGGGAGGGCCTCGAGAGCAGTTCTTC
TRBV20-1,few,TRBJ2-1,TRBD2,CSARAPGLAGLNEQFF,TGCAGTGCTAGAGCACCGGGACTAGCGGGACTCAATGAGCAGTTCTTC
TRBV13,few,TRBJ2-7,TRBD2,CASSAGDASGKYEQYF,TGTGCCAGCAGCGCGGGGGATGCTAGCGGGAAATACGAGCAGTACTTC
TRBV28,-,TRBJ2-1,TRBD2,CASSSILAGGRYNEQFF,TGTGCCAGCAGTTCAATTCTAGCGGGGGGGAGGTACAATGAGCAGTTCTTC
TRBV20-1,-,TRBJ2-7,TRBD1,CSAPTTGLPYEQYF,TGCAGTGCTCCCACGACAGGGCTACCCTACGAGCAGTACTTC
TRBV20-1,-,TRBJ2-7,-,CSARGGTRPYEQYF,TGCAGTGCCCGTGGAGGGACCAGACCCTACGAGCAGTACTTC
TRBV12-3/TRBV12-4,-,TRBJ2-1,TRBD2,CASSYDPGLAGVEQFF,TGTGCCAGCAGCTATGATCCGGGACTAGCGGGAGTTGAGCAGTTCTTC
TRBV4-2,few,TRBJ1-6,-,CASSQDLSRPLGSPLHF,TGTGCCAGCAGCCAAGATTTATCCCGTCCTCTTGGTTCACCCCTCCACTTT
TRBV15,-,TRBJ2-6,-,CATSSLGSVSAGANALTF,TGTGCCACCAGCAGCCTCGGTTCGGTTTCTGCTGGGGCCAACGCCCTGACTTTC
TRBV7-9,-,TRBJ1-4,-,CASSGMGGREKLFF,TGTGCCAGCAGCGGCATGGGGGGACGCGAAAAACTGTTTTTT
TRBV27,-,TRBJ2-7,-,CASSLSLTASSYEQYF,TGTGCCAGCAGTTTATCGCTGACGGCTAGCTCCTACGAGCAGTACTTC